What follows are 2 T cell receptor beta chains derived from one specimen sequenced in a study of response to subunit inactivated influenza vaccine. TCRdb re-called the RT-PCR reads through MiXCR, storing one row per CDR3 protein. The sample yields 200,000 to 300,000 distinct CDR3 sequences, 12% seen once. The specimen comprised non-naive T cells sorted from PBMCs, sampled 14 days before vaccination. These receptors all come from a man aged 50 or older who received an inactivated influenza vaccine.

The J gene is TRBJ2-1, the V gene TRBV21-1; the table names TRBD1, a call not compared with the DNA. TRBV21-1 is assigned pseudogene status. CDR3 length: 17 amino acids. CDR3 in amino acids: CASSKAVGQGQDNEQFF. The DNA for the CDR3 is TGTGCCAGCAGCAAAGCAGTAGGGCAGGGACAGGACAATGAGCAGTTCTTC.

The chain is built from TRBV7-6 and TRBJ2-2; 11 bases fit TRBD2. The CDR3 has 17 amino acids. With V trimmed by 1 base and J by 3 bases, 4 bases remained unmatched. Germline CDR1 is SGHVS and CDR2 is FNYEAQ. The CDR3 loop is CASSLGTSGLDTGELFF. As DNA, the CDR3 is TGTGCCAGCAGCTTAGGGACTAGCGGGTTGGACACCGGGGAGCTGTTTTTT.